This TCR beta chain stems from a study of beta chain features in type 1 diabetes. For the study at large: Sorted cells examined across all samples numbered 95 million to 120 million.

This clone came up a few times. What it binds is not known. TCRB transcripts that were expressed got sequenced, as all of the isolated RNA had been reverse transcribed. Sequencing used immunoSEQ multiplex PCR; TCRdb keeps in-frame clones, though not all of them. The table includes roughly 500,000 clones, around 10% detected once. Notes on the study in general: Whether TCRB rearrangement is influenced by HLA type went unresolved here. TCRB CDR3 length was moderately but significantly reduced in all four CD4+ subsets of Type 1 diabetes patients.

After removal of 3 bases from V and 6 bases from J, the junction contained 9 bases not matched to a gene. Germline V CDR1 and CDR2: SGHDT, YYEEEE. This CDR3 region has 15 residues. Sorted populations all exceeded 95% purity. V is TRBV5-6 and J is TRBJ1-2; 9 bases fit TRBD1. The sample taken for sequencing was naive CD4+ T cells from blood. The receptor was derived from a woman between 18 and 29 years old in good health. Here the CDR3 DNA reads TGTGCCAGCAGCTGGATGGGGACAGGGACTGATGGCTACACCTTC. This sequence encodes CASSWMGTGTDGYTF.